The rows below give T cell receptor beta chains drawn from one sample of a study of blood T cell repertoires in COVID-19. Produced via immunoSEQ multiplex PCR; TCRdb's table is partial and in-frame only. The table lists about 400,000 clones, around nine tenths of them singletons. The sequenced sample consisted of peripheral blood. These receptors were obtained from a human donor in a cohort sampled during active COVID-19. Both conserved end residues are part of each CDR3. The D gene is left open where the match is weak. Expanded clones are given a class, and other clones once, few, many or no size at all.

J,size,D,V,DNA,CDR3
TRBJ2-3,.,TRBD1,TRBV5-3,TGTGCCAGAAGCAGATGGTTACAGGGGGGCCTTATCCCTAGCACAGATACGCAGTATTTT,CARSRWLQGGLIPSTDTQYF
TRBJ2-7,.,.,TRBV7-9,TGTGCCAGCAGCTTAGAACAGGATAGCGAGCAGTACTTC,CASSLEQDSEQYF
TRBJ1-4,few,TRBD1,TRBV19,TGTGCCAGTAACCGGGGACAGGGAAACGAAAAACTGTTTTTT,CASNRGQGNEKLFF
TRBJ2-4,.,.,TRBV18,TGTGCCAGCTCACCACCCGGGGGTCGGGACATTCAGTACTTC,CASSPPGGRDIQYF
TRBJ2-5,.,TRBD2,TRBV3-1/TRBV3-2,TGTGCCAGCAGCCATCCACCTCAAATAGCGGGGGGGCCGGAGACCCAGTACTTC,CASSHPPQIAGGPETQYF
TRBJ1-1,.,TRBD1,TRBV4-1,TGCGCCAGCAGCCAAGGAATGGGACAGGGGAACACTGAAGCTTTCTTT,CASSQGMGQGNTEAFF
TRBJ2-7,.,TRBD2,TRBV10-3,TGTGCCATCAGTGAGTCATTGGCGGGGGGGCTCGAGCAGTACTTC,CAISESLAGGLEQYF
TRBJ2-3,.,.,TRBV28,TGTGCCTCACGGGTACTAGCAACAGATACGCAGTATTTT,CASRVLATDTQYF
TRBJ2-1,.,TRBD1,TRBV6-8,TGTGCCAGCAACCTCAGGGGGCCTAGCTCCTACAATGAGCAGTTCTTC,CASNLRGPSSYNEQFF
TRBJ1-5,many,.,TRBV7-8,TGTGCCAGCAGCTCGGGTCTTGGATATCAGCCCCAGCATTTT,CASSSGLGYQPQHF
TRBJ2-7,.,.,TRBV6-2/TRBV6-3,TGTGCCAGCAGTTACGCGGAGACCTACGAGCAGTACTTC,CASSYAETYEQYF
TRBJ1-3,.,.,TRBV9,TGTGCCAGCAGCGGGGCGGGGGAAGGCACCATATATTTT,CASSGAGEGTIYF
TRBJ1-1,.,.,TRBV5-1,TGCGCCAGCAGCTTCAACGGGATACAAGACGCTGAAGCTTTCTTT,CASSFNGIQDAEAFF
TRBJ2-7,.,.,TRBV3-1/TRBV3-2,TGTGCCAGCAGCGACAGCCTCGTCCCGGATGAGCAGTACTTC,CASSDSLVPDEQYF
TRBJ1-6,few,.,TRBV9,TGTGCCAGCAGCGTAGGGGTAAGACCGGAGCCACCGGATTCACCCCTCCACTTT,CASSVGVRPEPPDSPLHF
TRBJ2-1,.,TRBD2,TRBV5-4,TGTGCCAGCAGTTCGGACTCACTAGCGGGAGTCGGCAATGAGCAGTTCTTC,CASSSDSLAGVGNEQFF
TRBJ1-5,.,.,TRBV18,TGTGCCAGCTCACCCAAGGGGGGCAATCAGCCCCAGCATTTT,CASSPKGGNQPQHF
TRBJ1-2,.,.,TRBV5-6,TGTGCCAGCAGCTTCAACGGTGGCTACACCTTC,CASSFNGGYTF
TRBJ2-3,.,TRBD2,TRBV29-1,TGCAGCACTAAAACCTCTAGCGGGGGGGATACGCAGTATTTT,CSTKTSSGGDTQYF
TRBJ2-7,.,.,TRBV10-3,TGTGCCATCAGTCCAACCTCGGGACTCTTCGAGCAGTACTTC,CAISPTSGLFEQYF
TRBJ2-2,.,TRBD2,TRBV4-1,TGCGCCAGCAGCCCTCCGGTCAGGACTAGCGGGAGATCAGGGGAGCTGTTTTTT,CASSPPVRTSGRSGELFF
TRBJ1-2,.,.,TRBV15,TGTGCCACCAGCAGGGCAGGGAAGGACTATGGCTACACCTTC,CATSRAGKDYGYTF
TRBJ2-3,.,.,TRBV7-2,TGTGCCAGCAGCCGGGGACTTACAGTCACAGATACGCAGTATTTT,CASSRGLTVTDTQYF
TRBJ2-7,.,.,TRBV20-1,TGCAGTGCTAGGTTCGGCTACGAGCAGTACTTC,CSARFGYEQYF
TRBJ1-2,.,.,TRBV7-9,TGTGCCAGCAGCTTAGGTGCAGAAACTAACTATGGCTACACCTTC,CASSLGAETNYGYTF
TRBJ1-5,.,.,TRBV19,TGTGCCAGTAGTAATCGACAGGATCAGCCCCAGCATTTT,CASSNRQDQPQHF